This TCR beta chain is from a study of glioma-infiltrating T cells (dated by TCRdb to about 2016). Context from the whole study: Glioma tissue, non-neoplastic brain tissue and matched peripheral blood mononuclear cells were used as sources from which TCR alpha- and beta-chain repertoires were sequenced. The paired cohort comprised three low-grade glioma patients, 7 or 8 primary glioblastoma patients and three non-glioma patients contributing non-neoplastic brain tissue. Each tissue-infiltrating repertoire was compared with the same patient's peripheral blood repertoire to measure divergence between tissue and blood T-cell populations. Points the paper makes about the study in general: Tissue and blood shared very few CDR3 sequences, a result attributed to high CDR3 diversity and limited sampling. VJ-independent divergence between tissue and blood was lower than expected in non-neoplastic patients but higher than expected in all gliomas, particularly low-grade gliomas. Group comparisons were based on small numbers of patients: three non-neoplastic, three low-grade glioma and eight glioblastoma patients.

In its sample, this clonotype was seen once. This clone's antigen is unknown. No much larger clonotype is one base removed from it; base qualities were not supplied. One read offers little support. V loses 5 bases of germline sequence and J loses 4 bases, and the interval between the two ends is 17 bases. Taken from cysteine to phenylalanine, the CDR3 has 15 residues. Left in the record is the CDR3 DNA by itself, 45 bases read in frame from the first base. The iRepertoire nested amplicon-rescue multiplex PCR (arm-PCR) platform was used to amplify TCR alpha and beta CDR3 regions from RNA. One-step reverse transcription and amplification used about 85-450 ng of tissue mRNA or PBMC total RNA as input. Following bead purification, Illumina adapters were added by a secondary multiplex PCR, and libraries between 200 and 400 bp were gel-purified. Libraries carried internal 6-nucleotide barcodes used for demultiplexing. Sequencing of the libraries was done on an Illumina MiSeq using 2x220 or 2x250 nucleotide paired-end reads. Turning to the authors' computational methods: Paired reads were merged with FLASH 1.2.11 and aligned to the GRCh37 human genome with BWA-MEM before extracting TRA and TRB reads. V and J assignment used an IMGT-derived reference of cassette sequences and CDR3 motifs that included pseudogenes. Reads were translated in three frames, and productive CDR3s were defined as those with a C...FGXG motif and no stop codons. Unique combinations of V-J cassette pair and CDR3 amino acid sequence were defined as clonotypes. Reads were filtered by Hamming distance, with the threshold set by the sequence error rate of each sample in mapped regions. TCRdb trimmed public reads at Q25 via fastp, called clones via MiXCR and kept in-frame beta chains. Each entry merges the rows of one CDR3 protein and shows their most common DNA and genes. The authors' filters were not applied to this entry. The sample table holds 100,000 to 150,000 distinct CDR3 sequences, of which approximately 25% were seen once. The top ten clonotypes cover about 15% of the sample.

Recombination linked TRBV12-3 or TRBV12-4 to TRBJ1-2, with the D gene uncertain. The sequence derives from a human donor with low-grade glioma or glioblastoma, undergoing nonglioma brain surgery, or in good health (not recorded which). The specimen sequenced was glioma tissue, nonneoplastic brain tissue, or PBMCs (not recorded which). The CDR3 loop reads CASSPAPDHSYGYTF. The DNA sequence follows: TGTGCCAGCAGTCCTGCGCCGGACCATTCCTATGGCTACACCTTC.